This T cell receptor beta chain stems from a study of T cells in Graves' hyperthyroidism and ophthalmopathy. Researchers amplified the TCR beta CDR3 regions from RNA transcripts. An initial round of RT-PCR targeting the TCR CDR3 relied on the HTBI primer set. TCRdb re-called the multiplex PCR reads with MiXCR, one entry per CDR3 protein. This sample has under 800,000 distinct CDR3 sequences; 14% occur once, and the top ten carry about a tenth. Trimming cost V 3 bases and J 6 bases; bases outside gene matches: 7. This CDR3 is 15 amino acids long. Germline V gene sequence: CDR1 SGDLS, CDR2 YYNGEE. Any patient presenting with uncontrolled infection, other autoimmune disease, pregnancy or lactation was left out.

Sequencing input: blood. The receptor comes from a woman between 18 and 30 years old with Graves' hyperthyroidism. The V call is TRBV9, the J call TRBJ1-1, with 11 bases fitting TRBD1. The CDR3 is CASSATGQGDAEAFF. The CDR3 nucleotides are TGTGCCAGCAGCGCGACGGGACAGGGGGATGCTGAAGCTTTCTTT.